A single sample gave rise to the 15 T cell receptor beta chains below, sequenced in a study of blood T cell repertoires in COVID-19 (dated by TCRdb to 2018 to 2021). The library came from the immunoSEQ multiplex PCR assay. The source is immuneACCESS, and TCRdb retained only in-frame sequences with V and J called. Part of the clones is not carried over; for the studies checked, unresolved V genes explain less than half of this, and the remainder is unexplained. The sample table lists 72,000 or so clones, 80% of them with a count of one. The ten largest clones capture roughly 18% of the sample. Source material: peripheral blood. Receptors were obtained from a man aged 70-80 years who had recovered from COVID-19.

This chain uses TRBV27 with TRBJ1-2; TRBD1 matches 7 bases. CDR1 is MNHEY, CDR2 SMNVEV, per germline (reference sequence). There are 14 residues in the CDR3. Unmatched junction bases numbered 6, after V lost 5 bases and J lost 3 bases. The CDR3 sequence is CASSLRGKDYGYTF. The CDR3 DNA follows: TGTGCCAGCAGTCTCAGGGGGAAAGACTATGGCTACACCTTC.

The rearrangement links TRBV5-4 to TRBJ2-1, with 8 bases identical to TRBD1. Germline lookup yields CDR1 SGHNT and CDR2 YYREEE (reference sequence). CDR3 length: 16 amino acids. J was trimmed by 7 bases and V by 1 base; bases with no gene match: 10. The CDR3 sequence: CASSLYRTGTMNEQFF. CDR3 nucleotide sequence: TGTGCCAGCAGCTTGTATAGGACAGGGACGATGAATGAGCAGTTCTTC.

The chain employs TRBV2 and TRBJ2-5; 10 bases map to TRBD1. Germline CDR1 SNHLY, CDR2 FYNNEI. Trimming cost V 6 bases and J 4 bases; bases outside gene matches: 8. This CDR3 spans 15 amino acids. The CDR3 region has the DNA TGTGCCAGCAGCAAAGACAGGGGGCGCATAGAGACCCAGTACTTC. This sequence encodes CASSKDRGRIETQYF.

This chain uses TRBV2 with TRBJ1-6, with a tentative D call TRBD1 (5 bases). The V end was cut by 7 bases, the J end by 3 bases, with 22 bases between. CDR1 and CDR2 from the germline V gene are SNHLY and FYNNEI. The CDR3 spans 18 residues. CDR3 DNA sequence: TGTGCCAGCAAATACGGGACCGGGGAGGGCCTCTATAATTCACCCCTCCACTTT. Protein product: CASKYGTGEGLYNSPLHF.

This clone was observed a single time. The chain has TRBV3-1 (or the pseudogene TRBV3-2) and TRBJ1-3, with no clear D. In germline, CDR1 is LGHDT, CDR2 YNNKEL (reference sequence). The CDR3 extends over 14 amino acids. Trimming took 2 bases from V and 4 from J, leaving 9 bases between them. The chain's CDR3 is CASSQFIVGNTIYF. The CDR3 DNA sequence: TGTGCCAGCAGCCAATTCATAGTGGGAAACACCATATATTTT.

This chain joins TRBV5-1 and TRBJ2-5; 7 bases align to TRBD1. CDR1 and CDR2 from the germline V gene are SGHRS and YFSETQ. The CDR3 runs 18 residues. The J segment lost 3 bases and the V segment lost 1 base, leaving 15 bases of the junction unmatched. The CDR3 region is CASSLPPGLDRVEETQYF. The CDR3 DNA sequence: TGCGCCAGCAGCTTGCCCCCCGGCCTAGACAGGGTAGAAGAGACCCAGTACTTC.

V gene TRBV7-9 combines with J gene TRBJ2-3, with a weak D call TRBD1 (6 bases). Trimming took off 5 bases at V and 3 bases at J, with 24 bases between the two ends. From germline, CDR1 is SEHNR and CDR2 FQNEAQ (reference sequence). This CDR3 is built from 18 residues. In DNA form, the CDR3 reads TGTGCCAGCAGCCCGGACAGCCTAGGGGGATACGGGACAGATACGCAGTATTTT. This translates into CASSPDSLGGYGTDTQYF. Filled out from reference TRBV7-9 and TRBJ2-3, the complete variable domain reads DTGVSQNPRHKITKRGQNVTFRCDPISEHNRLYWYRQTLGQGPEFLTYFQNEAQLEKSRLLSDRFSAERPKGSFSTLEIQRTEQGDSAMYLCASSPDSLGGYGTDTQYFGPGTRLTVL.

The chain links TRBV30 to TRBJ1-4; 7 positions match TRBD1. Germline-derived CDR1 and CDR2 are GTSNPN and SVGIG (reference sequence). J gave up 3 bases and V 1 base, and 8 bases lay outside the gene matches. The CDR3 covers 16 residues. The CDR3 DNA follows: TGTGCCTGGAGTGCGGGACAGTTTAGGTCTAATGAAAAACTGTTTTTT. It codes for CAWSAGQFRSNEKLFF.

This clone is a singleton in its sample. The chain is built from TRBV11-2 and TRBJ2-7; D not resolved. The CDR3 extends over 16 amino acids. With 1 base removed from V and 2 bases from J, the gap between germline ends came to 15 bases. CDR1 and CDR2 (germline): SGHAT, FQNNGV. CDR3 DNA: TGTGCCAGCAGCTTAGTGGGCCCCCCAAATACCTACGAGCAGTACTTC. This gives the protein CASSLVGPPNTYEQYF. Full variable domain (rest looked up from reference TRBV11-2 and TRBJ2-7): EAGVAQSPRYKIIEKRQSVAFWCNPISGHATLYWYQQILGQGPKLLIQFQNNGVVDDSQLPKDRFSAERLKGVDSTLKIQPAKLEDSAVYLCASSLVGPPNTYEQYFGPGTRLTVT.

This rearrangement joins TRBV14 to TRBJ2-1; tentative D call: TRBD2 (7 bases). Between the trimmed V and J ends, which lost 1 base and 6 bases, there was a span of 16 bases. The CDR3 spans 16 residues. Germline V CDR1 and CDR2: SGHDN, FVKESK. The CDR3 protein is CASSQVGGGTGNEQFF. CDR3 nucleotides: TGTGCCAGCAGCCAAGTTGGCGGGGGCACGGGCAATGAGCAGTTCTTC. The variable domain in full, completed from reference TRBV14 and TRBJ2-1, reads EAGVTQFPSHSVIEKGQTVTLRCDPISGHDNLYWYRRVMGKEIKFLLHFVKESKQDESGMPNNRFLAERTGGTYSTLKVQPAELEDSGVYFCASSQVGGGTGNEQFFGPGTRLTVL.

The rearrangement links TRBV14 to TRBJ2-1; 10 bases are shared with TRBD2. The trim removed 4 bases at V and 5 bases at J, leaving 8 bases unmatched. Germline V gene lookup returns CDR1 SGHDN and CDR2 FVKESK. The CDR3 contains 16 residues. CDR3 nucleotides: TGTGCCAGCAGCCGAAGCGGGAGGGCCCTCGACAATGAGCAGTTCTTC. This translates into CASSRSGRALDNEQFF.

The chain joins TRBV7-2 to TRBJ1-2; D uncertain. Trimming took off 4 bases at V and 3 bases at J, with 15 bases between the two ends. The CDR3 has 15 residues. Germline loops: CDR1 SGHTA, CDR2 FQGNSA. CDR3 in amino acids: CASSSYQVPHYGYTF. The CDR3 DNA is TGTGCCAGCAGCTCTTATCAGGTGCCCCACTATGGCTACACCTTC.

This clone has only a few counts. The chain employs TRBV11-3 and TRBJ2-3, with a tentative D call TRBD2 (5 bases). This CDR3 contains 15 residues. Germline CDR1 is SGHNT and CDR2 is YENEEA. V lost 6 bases to trimming and J lost 3 bases, with 16 bases between them. The CDR3 loop reads CASSQRSRETDTQYF. CDR3 sequence (DNA): TGTGCCAGCAGTCAAAGGTCGAGGGAGACAGATACGCAGTATTTT.

The V and J genes are TRBV29-1 and TRBJ2-1, with 8 bases aligning to TRBD2. This CDR3 has 13 residues. The trim removed 6 bases at V and 7 bases at J, leaving 8 bases unmatched. Germline V gene sequence: CDR1 SQVTM, CDR2 ANQGSEA. DNA for the CDR3: TGCAGCGTGCGGGGGGCCGAGAGAAATGAGCAGTTCTTC. Translated, it gives CSVRGAERNEQFF.

CDR3 region: CATRTGADTQYF. Here the CDR3 DNA reads TGTGCCACCCGAACAGGGGCAGATACGCAGTATTTT. The chain couples TRBV12-3 or TRBV12-4 to TRBJ2-3; TRBD1 matches at 7 bases. This CDR3 has 12 amino acids. The J segment lost 4 bases and the V segment lost 10 bases, leaving 5 bases of the junction unmatched.